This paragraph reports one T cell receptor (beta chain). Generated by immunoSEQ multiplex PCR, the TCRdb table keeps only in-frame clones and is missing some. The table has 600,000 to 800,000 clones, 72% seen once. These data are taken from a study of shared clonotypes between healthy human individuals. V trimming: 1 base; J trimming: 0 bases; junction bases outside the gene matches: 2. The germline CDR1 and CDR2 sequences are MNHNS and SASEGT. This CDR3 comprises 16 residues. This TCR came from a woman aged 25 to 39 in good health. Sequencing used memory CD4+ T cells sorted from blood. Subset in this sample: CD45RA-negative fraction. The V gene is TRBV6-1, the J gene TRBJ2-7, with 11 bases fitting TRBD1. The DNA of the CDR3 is TGTGCCAGCAGTGAAGACGGGACAGGGGGCTCCTACGAGCAGTACTTC. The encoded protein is CASSEDGTGGSYEQYF.